Below are 18 T cell receptor beta chains sequenced from a single sample in a study of cytomegalovirus exposure and HLA in healthy donors. PCR employed 60 Vbeta and 13 Jbeta primers. Assay used: immunoSEQ multiplex PCR; TCRdb lists only in-frame clones, some missing. Of about 140,000 clones listed, just under 80% are singletons. Sequencing input: PBMCs. Receptors originate from a man aged 25-45 years in good health and CMV-seronegative.

The chain joins TRBV12-5 to TRBJ2-3, with TRBD2 matching 7 bases. After removal of 7 bases from V and 1 base from J, the junction contained 5 bases not matched to a gene. The CDR3 sequence is 14 residues long. Germline V gives CDR1 LGHNT, CDR2 FRNRAP. The CDR3 reads CASARAGRTDTQYF. CDR3 nucleotides: TGTGCTAGTGCCCGAGCGGGGCGCACAGATACGCAGTATTTT.

The chain combines TRBV2 with TRBJ1-4; no reliable D call. V lost 2 bases and J 0 bases, leaving 7 bases between the germline ends. The CDR3 consists of 15 residues. Germline V gene data show CDR1 as SNHLY and CDR2 as FYNNEI. This CDR3 is CASSESPATNEKLFF. The CDR3 DNA follows: TGTGCCAGCAGTGAATCCCCGGCAACTAATGAAAAACTGTTTTTT.

The V gene is TRBV6-5, the J gene TRBJ2-7; 9 nucleotides match TRBD2. Germline CDR1 is MNHEY and CDR2 is SVGAGI. The ends lost 6 bases at V and 3 bases at J; junction bases unmatched: 9. The CDR3 is made up of 15 amino acids. Written as DNA, the CDR3 is TGTGCCAGCAGACGACTAGCGGACCCTCACTACGAGCAGTACTTC. Translation gives CASRRLADPHYEQYF.

J is TRBJ2-7 and V is TRBV25-1; the match to TRBD1 covers 7 bases. CDR3 size: 16 residues. CDR1 is MGHDK and CDR2 is SYGVNS in the germline V gene. The J segment lost 2 bases and the V segment lost 4 bases, leaving 11 bases of the junction unmatched. The CDR3 bases are TGTGCCAGCAGTGGACACAGGGGTTTAGGGGCCTACGAGCAGTACTTC. This encodes CASSGHRGLGAYEQYF.

The chain employs TRBV2 and TRBJ2-5, with TRBD2 identical over 7 bases. The CDR3 contains 15 residues. The germline V gene encodes CDR1 SNHLY and CDR2 FYNNEI. Trimming took 6 bases from V and 2 from J; bases not matched to a gene: 9. CDR3 residues: CASSYAGLPQETQYF. Written as DNA, the CDR3 is TGTGCCAGCAGCTACGCGGGACTACCGCAAGAGACCCAGTACTTC.

The gene calls are TRBV7-9 and TRBJ1-5; D call uncertain. V gave up 1 base and J gave up 5 bases, with 6 bases separating them. Per the germline V gene, CDR1 is SEHNR and CDR2 is FQNEAQ (reference sequence). This CDR3 spans 13 amino acids. CDR3 residues: CASSLGGDQPQHF. The DNA of the CDR3 is TGTGCCAGCAGCTTAGGGGGAGATCAGCCCCAGCATTTT.

As to this clone: This same CDR3 is encoded by further DNA sequences in the sample. V is TRBV6-6 and J is TRBJ1-6, with D perhaps TRBD1 (5 bases). V lost 4 bases, J lost 6 bases, and 7 bases lay in between. The CDR3 has 13 residues. CDR1 is MNHNY and CDR2 is SVGAGI in the germline V gene (reference sequence). CDR3 amino acids: CASSSDSNSPLHF. The CDR3 DNA reads as TGTGCCAGCAGTTCCGACAGTAATTCACCCCTCCACTTT.

CDR3 in DNA: TGTGCCAGCAGCTTAGCCCCGGGTGCAAACACTGAAGCTTTCTTT. This sequence encodes CASSLAPGANTEAFF. This chain connects TRBV7-8 to TRBJ1-1; D gene unclear. This CDR3 has 15 residues. Trimming took 0 bases from V and 2 from J, leaving 10 bases between them. Per germline, CDR1 SGHVS and CDR2 FQNEAQ. Variable domain in full (rest from reference TRBV7-8 and TRBJ1-1): GAGVSQSPRYKVAKRGQDVALRCDPISGHVSLFWYQQALGQGPEFLTYFQNEAQLDKSGLPSDRFFAERPEGSVSTLKIQRTQQEDSAVYLCASSLAPGANTEAFFGQGTRLTVV.

The chain recombines TRBV7-9 with TRBJ1-1, with TRBD1 matching 7 bases. This CDR3 is 13 amino acids long. Germline CDR1 SEHNR, CDR2 FQNEAQ (reference sequence). Trimming cost V 4 bases and J 7 bases; bases outside gene matches: 6. DNA of the CDR3: TGTGCCAGCAGCTCGGGGACAGCCTTTGAAGCTTTCTTT. Translation gives CASSSGTAFEAFF.

This clone was recorded only once. This chain uses TRBV29-1 with TRBJ2-7; 7 bases line up with TRBD2. This CDR3 has 13 amino acids. Germline V lookup: CDR1 SQVTM, CDR2 ANQGSEA. The trim removed 4 bases at V and 3 bases at J, leaving 6 bases unmatched. The CDR3 region has the DNA TGCAGCGTTGGGGGCGGGAGAAGCTACGAGCAGTACTTC. Its protein product is CSVGGGRSYEQYF.

The rearrangement links TRBV19 to TRBJ2-5; tentative D call: TRBD1 (6 bases). CDR1 is LNHDA and CDR2 is SQIVND in the germline V gene (reference sequence). V lost 9 bases to trimming and J lost 0 bases, with 14 bases between them. The CDR3 spans 14 residues. CDR3 bases: TGTGCCAGCCATGACAGGAGTAACCAAGAGACCCAGTACTTC. This translates into CASHDRSNQETQYF.

The chain combines TRBV5-6 with TRBJ1-2; D is possibly TRBD1 (6 bases). The length of the CDR3 is 17 residues. Germline CDR1 and CDR2: SGHDT and YYEEEE. V shed 6 bases and J shed 0 bases, with 21 bases lying between them. CDR3 protein: CASTTPLQGTTNYGYTF. The DNA of the CDR3 is TGTGCCAGCACCACCCCCCTACAGGGTACCACTAACTATGGCTACACCTTC.

The chain employs TRBV2 and TRBJ1-6; D remains ambiguous. V lost 4 bases and J lost 9, with 10 bases in between. There are 13 residues in the CDR3. Germline CDR1 SNHLY, CDR2 FYNNEI. CDR3 residues: CASSGFGSSPLHF. The CDR3 DNA follows: TGTGCCAGCAGTGGGTTCGGTAGTTCACCCCTCCACTTT.

J is TRBJ2-3 and V is TRBV6-5; perhaps TRBD2 as D (6 bases). Trimming took 0 bases from V and 5 from J, leaving 12 bases between them. CDR1 and CDR2 (germline): MNHEY, SVGAGI. This CDR3 has 15 residues. The CDR3 protein is CASSYSGIGRDTQYF. The CDR3 nucleotides are TGTGCCAGCAGTTACTCAGGGATCGGGAGAGATACGCAGTATTTT.

V gene TRBV11-1 combines with J gene TRBJ1-1; TRBD1 is a possible D gene (5 bases). The CDR3 totals 15 residues. Trimming took off 6 bases at V and 6 bases at J, with 20 bases between the two ends. The germline V gene encodes CDR1 SGHAT and CDR2 FQDESV (reference sequence). The CDR3 here is CASRPGTGGRSEAFF. The CDR3 nucleotides are TGTGCCAGCAGACCCGGGACTGGGGGAAGGTCTGAAGCTTTCTTT.

The sample holds a few counts of this clone. The gene calls are TRBV6-1 and TRBJ2-3; tentatively, D is TRBD1 (5 bases). The ends were cut back, 10 bases at V and 0 bases at J, with 17 bases in the middle. Germline V gives CDR1 MNHNS, CDR2 SASEGT. CDR3 length: 15 amino acids. CDR3 bases: TGTGCCACCCTCCATGGGCAGGGTAGCACAGATACGCAGTATTTT. Translating it yields CATLHGQGSTDTQYF.

This chain uses TRBV15 with TRBJ2-3; 7 bases align to TRBD1. Trimming at V came to 6 bases and at J to 2 bases, leaving 2 bases not matched to a gene. The CDR3 is made up of 13 amino acids. The germline V gene encodes CDR1 LNHNV and CDR2 YYDKDF (reference sequence). CDR3 nucleotides: TGTGCCACCAGGGGACAGAACACAGATACGCAGTATTTT. This codes for CATRGQNTDTQYF.

In this sample, this clone turned up once. The chain couples TRBV21-1 to TRBJ2-7; no check of the table's D call, TRBD1, against the DNA was made. TRBV21-1 is given as a pseudogene. This CDR3 spans 16 amino acids. The CDR3 reads CASSKANRQGVYEQYF. DNA of the CDR3: TGTGCCAGCAGCAAAGCTAACCGACAGGGAGTTTACGAGCAGTACTTC.